One sample yielded the 14 T cell receptor beta chains listed below, sequenced in a study of immune heterogeneity within non-small cell lung tumors. Bulk tumor genomic DNA served as template, at roughly 600 ng per sample. Doctors removed several biopsies from each primary tumor during surgery, keeping them far apart. The study cohort was described as untreated, and its members had newly diagnosed non-small cell lung cancer. They went on to have curative surgery. The authors amplified TCR beta CDR3 by multiplex PCR with 32 V and 13 J primers. TCRdb itself ran the multiplex PCR reads through MiXCR, one entry per CDR3 protein. The sample carries about 5,000 distinct CDR3 sequences, roughly 23% recorded once. The sample was lung tumor tissue. These receptors all come from a man in his fifties or sixties with non-small cell lung cancer.

By frequency in the sample, this clonotype is medium-sized. V and J are TRBV6-1 and TRBJ1-6, with TRBD1 matching over 10 bases. Unmatched junction bases numbered 2, after V lost 8 bases and J lost 7 bases. This CDR3 region has 13 residues. Germline assignment: CDR1 MNHNS and CDR2 SASEGT. The DNA of the CDR3 is TGTGCCAGCCGGGACAGGGGAAATTCACCCCTCCACTTT. This codes for CASRDRGNSPLHF.

Comments on this clonotype: One base away lies a much larger clone, so this may be a sequencing read error. This rearrangement joins TRBV7-3 to TRBJ1-1; D is undetermined. The CDR3 totals 13 residues. Trimming took 6 bases from V and 5 from J, leaving 13 bases between them. CDR1 and CDR2 from the germline V gene are SGHTA and FQGTGA. This CDR3 is CASRREAKTEAFF. In nucleotides, the CDR3 is TGTGCCAGCAGGAGGGAAGCGAAAACTGAAGCTTTCTTT.

The table lists this clonotype with many counts. The V gene is TRBV3-1, the J gene TRBJ2-4; TRBD2 aligns across 7 bases. Germline V gene sequence: CDR1 LGHDT, CDR2 YNNKEL (reference sequence). The CDR3 sequence is 14 residues long. V was clipped by 2 bases and J by 6 bases; unmatched bases: 4. The CDR3 DNA reads TGTGCCAGCAGCCAAAGGGAGGGCCGAAACATTCAGTACTTC. The encoded protein is CASSQREGRNIQYF.

As regards this clonotype: This sequence may be a read error, since a much larger clone differs from it by one base. The V and J genes are TRBV7-6 and TRBJ2-1; 9 nucleotides match TRBD2. The germline CDR1 and CDR2 sequences are SGHVS and FNYEAQ. The CDR3 is 15 residues long. In DNA, the CDR3 is TGTGCCAGCAGCTTATTAGCGGGAGCGTACAATGAGGAGTTCTTC. Translation gives CASSLLAGAYNEEFF.

For this clonotype: One end of the junction fails to match germline, which may point to a read error. The genes are TRBV20-1 and TRBJ2-7; the D gene is possibly TRBD2 (6 bases). Germline V gene lookup returns CDR1 DFQATT and CDR2 SNEGSKA (reference sequence). The CDR3 has 15 amino acids. In DNA, the CDR3 is TGCAGTGCTAGAGATTCGTGGGGGGATTCCTACGATCAGTACTTC. This gives the protein CSARDSWGDSYDQYF.

Regarding this clonotype: Possible read error: a much larger clone is one base away. The J gene is TRBJ2-6, the V gene TRBV5-5, with D unclear. CDR1 and CDR2 (germline): SGHKS, YYEKEE (reference sequence). There are 15 residues in the CDR3. The CDR3 DNA reads TGTGCCAGCGGCTTGGCTCGCTCTGGGGCCAACGTCCTGACTTTC. Its protein is CASGLARSGANVLTF.

This chain joins TRBV29-1 and TRBJ1-4; 9 bases map to TRBD1. Germline V gene lookup returns CDR1 SQVTM and CDR2 ANQGSEA. J was trimmed by 10 bases and V by 6 bases; bases with no gene match: 9. CDR3 length: 13 residues. The CDR3 loop is CSVTGQGNLKLFF. DNA of the CDR3: TGCAGCGTGACGGGACAGGGTAATTTAAAACTGTTTTTT.

This clonotype turned up a few times. An end of the junction does not agree with germline; a read error may underlie this. The genes are TRBV5-1 and TRBJ2-6, with D possibly matching TRBD1 (5 bases). The CDR3 extends over 15 amino acids. CDR1 and CDR2 from the germline V gene are SGHRS and YFSETQ. Here the CDR3 DNA reads TGCGCCAGCAGCACCATTAGCTCTGGGGCCAAAGTCCTGACCTTC. Translation gives CASSTISSGAKVLTF. Variable domain in full (rest from reference TRBV5-1 and TRBJ2-6): KAGVTQTPRYLIKTRGQQVTLSCSPISGHRSVSWYQQTPGQGLQFLFEYFSETQRNKGNFPGRFSGRQFSNSRSEMNVSTLELGDSALYLCASSTISSGAKVLTFGAGSRLTVL.

This clonotype was observed at least ten times. The J gene is TRBJ2-7, the V gene TRBV7-2; maybe TRBD2 (6 bases). From germline, CDR1 is SGHTA and CDR2 FQGNSA. The length of the CDR3 is 14 residues. Deletions cut 2 bases from V and 6 bases from J, with 14 bases between. CDR3 in amino acids: CASSLQRASAEQYF. CDR3 sequence (DNA): TGTGCCAGCAGCTTACAGCGGGCGTCAGCCGAGCAGTACTTC.

Judged by abundance, this clonotype is medium-sized. The rearrangement links TRBV11-1 to TRBJ2-3; TRBD2 aligns across 12 bases. Germline lookup yields CDR1 SGHAT and CDR2 FQDESV (reference sequence). Unmatched junction bases numbered 12, after V lost 8 bases and J lost 9 bases. The CDR3 covers 15 residues. The CDR3: CASSKRLAGAGTQYF. Here the CDR3 DNA reads TGTGCCAGCTCGAAAAGACTAGCGGGAGCAGGAACGCAGTATTTT.

The gene calls are TRBV3-1 and TRBJ1-2, with D maybe TRBD1 (6 bases). In germline, CDR1 is LGHDT, CDR2 YNNKEL (reference sequence). CDR3 size: 15 residues. Trimming stripped 4 bases from V and 3 bases from J, with 15 bases between. CDR3 sequence: CASSRSRQVYYGYTF. The CDR3 DNA is TGTGCCAGCAGCCGATCAAGACAGGTTTACTATGGCTACACCTTC.

This clonotype appeared once. This sequence may be a read error, since a much larger clone differs from it by one base. The rearrangement uses TRBV6-9 and TRBJ1-1; D not certain. CDR1 is MNHGY and CDR2 is SVAAGI in the germline V gene. The CDR3 sequence is 14 residues long. The CDR3 nucleotides read TGTGCCAGCAATTATGACGGCCGAACCCCTGAAGCTTTCTTT. Translating it yields CASNYDGRTPEAFF.

This chain joins TRBV5-8 and TRBJ2-5; D remains unclear. CDR3 length: 14 amino acids. The germline V and J ends were trimmed by 3 bases and 5 bases, with 14 bases remaining between them. Per germline, CDR1 SGHTS and CDR2 YDEGEE. The CDR3 coding sequence is TGTGCCAGCAGCTCTATAACCCCAAGGGAGACCCAGTACTTC. Protein: CASSSITPRETQYF. The variable domain in full, with the rest retrieved from reference TRBV5-8 and TRBJ2-5, is EAGVTQSPTHLIKTRGQQATLRCSPISGHTSVYWYQQALGLGLQFLLWYDEGEERNRGNFPPRFSGRQFPNYSSELNVNALELEDSALYLCASSSITPRETQYFGPGTRLLVL.

In its sample, this clonotype was seen many times. The rearrangement links TRBV7-9 to TRBJ1-6; D remains ambiguous. The germline V gene encodes CDR1 SEHNR and CDR2 FQNEAQ (reference sequence). The CDR3 contains 15 residues. V was shortened by 5 bases and J by 3 bases, with 11 bases between the two germline ends. In DNA, the CDR3 is TGTGCCAGCAGCCAAGGCAGAAACTATAATTCACCCCTCCACTTT. Its translation is CASSQGRNYNSPLHF.